One and the same sample provided the 17 T cell receptor beta chains below, sequenced in a study of blood T cell repertoires in COVID-19. The method was immunoSEQ multiplex PCR; TCRdb's version includes in-frame clones alone and lacks a portion of them. The repertoire holds 200,000 to 250,000 clones, with around 82% as singletons. The sequencing sample was made of peripheral blood. Receptors originate from an older woman with acute or convalescent COVID-19.

The rearrangement links TRBV10-3 to TRBJ1-5; D gene unclear. V lost 6 bases, J lost 7 bases, and 19 bases lay in between. This CDR3 has 15 residues. The germline gives CDR1 ENHRY, CDR2 SYGVKD. The CDR3 loop reads CAISSQGRTGQPQHF. For the CDR3, the DNA is TGTGCCATCAGCAGTCAAGGGAGGACGGGGCAGCCCCAGCATTTT.

This chain connects TRBV4-1 to TRBJ1-2; tentative D call: TRBD1 (5 bases). This CDR3 region has 14 residues. Trimming took off 5 bases at V and 5 bases at J, with 15 bases between the two ends. Germline V gives CDR1 MGHRA, CDR2 YSYEKL. The CDR3 DNA reads TGCGCCAGCAGCTTGAGTAGGGGTAGTTATGGCTACACCTTC. Its protein product is CASSLSRGSYGYTF.

V and J are TRBV6-6 and TRBJ1-5, with D possibly TRBD1 on 5 matching bases. CDR3 length: 13 amino acids. The V end lost 7 bases, the J end lost 7 bases, and 14 bases lay between the germline ends. Germline CDR1 and CDR2: MNHNY and SVGAGI (reference sequence). The CDR3 nucleotides read TGTGCCAGCAAAGTCAGGGAAGAGCAGCCCCAGCATTTT. This encodes CASKVREEQPQHF.

The genes are TRBV24-1 and TRBJ1-1, with unresolved D. Germline V CDR1 and CDR2: KGHDR, SFDVKD. V lost 8 bases, J lost 4 bases, and 16 bases lay in between. This CDR3 spans 14 amino acids. CDR3 loop: CATKRTDIGTEAFF. Written as DNA, the CDR3 is TGTGCCACCAAAAGAACCGACATTGGCACTGAAGCTTTCTTT.

The gene calls are TRBV30 and TRBJ1-1; 7 nucleotides line up with TRBD1. The CDR3 consists of 15 residues. The ends lost 3 bases at V and 5 bases at J; junction bases unmatched: 12. Looked up from germline, CDR1 is GTSNPN and CDR2 is SVGIG (reference sequence). For the CDR3, the DNA is TGTGCCTGGAGGGTACAGGGGCCGAGAAGGACTGAAGCTTTCTTT. Its protein product is CAWRVQGPRRTEAFF.

CDR3 protein: CSAQRGGSYNEQFF. CDR3 DNA sequence: TGCAGCGCCCAACGGGGGGGCTCATACAATGAGCAGTTCTTC. The gene calls are TRBV29-1 and TRBJ2-1, with 8 bases fitting TRBD2. Germline CDR1 and CDR2: SQVTM and ANQGSEA. The V segment lost 7 bases and the J segment 4 bases; nucleotides outside the gene matches: 9. This CDR3 is built from 14 residues.

Only one count was recorded for this clone. The chain is built from TRBV6-2 or TRBV6-3 and TRBJ2-2, with D possibly matching TRBD2 (5 bases). V was clipped by 6 bases and J by 7 bases, with 12 bases between them. The CDR3 length is 13 residues. CDR1 is MNHEY, CDR2 SVGEGT, per germline. The chain's CDR3 is CASSRLRFGELFF. DNA for the CDR3: TGTGCCAGCAGCCGACTACGGTTCGGGGAGCTGTTTTTT.

The chain is built from TRBV13 and TRBJ1-2, with 7 bases that match TRBD1. Unmatched junction bases numbered 10, after V lost 5 bases and J lost 4 bases. There are 15 residues in the CDR3. The germline CDR1 and CDR2 sequences are PRHDT and FYEKMQ (reference sequence). CDR3 amino acids: CASSEAAGGLYGYTF. CDR3 coding DNA: TGTGCCAGCAGCGAAGCGGCAGGGGGACTCTATGGCTACACCTTC. Using reference TRBV13 and TRBJ1-2 for the parts outside the CDR3, the full variable domain is AAGVIQSPRHLIKEKRETATLKCYPIPRHDTVYWYQQGPGQDPQFLISFYEKMQSDKGSIPDRFSAQQFSDYHSELNMSSLELGDSALYFCASSEAAGGLYGYTFGSGTRLTVV.

This clone was seen more than once but under ten times. V gene TRBV7-2 combines with J gene TRBJ1-5, with D possibly matching TRBD1 (6 bases). V was cut by 0 bases and J by 3 bases, with 9 bases left in between. Germline V CDR1 and CDR2: SGHTA, FQGNSA. The CDR3 sequence is 15 residues long. CDR3 protein: CASSLAGGPNQPQHF. Here the CDR3 DNA reads TGTGCCAGCAGCTTAGCTGGGGGCCCCAATCAGCCCCAGCATTTT. Based on the CDR3 plus reference TRBV7-2 and TRBJ1-5, the full variable domain is GAGVSQSPSNKVTEKGKDVELRCDPISGHTALYWYRQSLGQGLEFLIYFQGNSAPDKSGLPSDRFSAERTGGSVSTLTIQRTQQEDSAVYLCASSLAGGPNQPQHFGDGTRLSIL.

The rearrangement uses TRBV3-1 (or the pseudogene TRBV3-2) and TRBJ1-3, with D perhaps TRBD1 (5 bases). Germline values: CDR1 LGHDT, CDR2 YNNKEL (reference sequence). V was clipped by 1 base and J by 0 bases, with 7 bases between them. There are 15 residues in the CDR3. CDR3 in amino acids: CASSQGQSSGNTIYF. CDR3 in DNA: TGTGCCAGCAGCCAAGGACAGAGCTCTGGAAACACCATATATTTT.

This clone has only a few counts. The chain couples TRBV6-2 or TRBV6-3 to TRBJ1-6; possibly TRBD1 for D (6 bases). The germline V and J ends were trimmed by 2 bases and 7 bases, with 9 bases remaining between them. The CDR3 has 14 amino acids. Germline-derived CDR1 and CDR2 are MNHEY and SVGEGT. The CDR3 protein is CASSYNTGNSPLHF. The CDR3 DNA sequence: TGTGCCAGCAGTTACAACACAGGGAATTCACCCCTCCACTTT.

This chain uses TRBV7-9 with TRBJ1-4, with D possibly matching TRBD1 (5 bases). The V and J ends lost 5 bases and 6 bases respectively, with 13 bases between them. Germline loops: CDR1 SEHNR, CDR2 FQNEAQ (reference sequence). The CDR3 is made up of 14 amino acids. CDR3 protein: CASSARGNDEKLFF. DNA of the CDR3: TGTGCCAGCAGCGCAAGGGGAAATGATGAAAAACTGTTTTTT.

V gene TRBV30 combines with J gene TRBJ2-7; TRBD1 matches 9 bases. The CDR3 consists of 16 residues. Germline V gives CDR1 GTSNPN, CDR2 SVGIG (reference sequence). Trimming cost V 2 bases and J 1 base; bases outside gene matches: 9. The chain's CDR3 is CAWSSFGGQGSYEQYF. DNA of the CDR3: TGTGCCTGGAGTTCATTTGGGGGACAGGGTTCCTACGAGCAGTACTTC.

This clone was observed a handful of times. This chain links TRBV4-2 with TRBJ1-1, with 7 nucleotides matching TRBD1. Germline V gene data show CDR1 as LGHNA and CDR2 as YNFKEQ. The CDR3 extends over 13 amino acids. J gave up 6 bases and V 4 bases, and 5 bases lay outside the gene matches. For the CDR3, the DNA is TGTGCCAGCAGCCCAGACAGGGTCGCTGAAGCTTTCTTT. Protein: CASSPDRVAEAFF.

This chain links TRBV5-1 with TRBJ2-3; 8 bases align to TRBD1. CDR1 and CDR2 (germline): SGHRS, YFSETQ. With V trimmed by 0 bases and J by 3 bases, 3 bases remained unmatched. The CDR3 is 15 residues long. CDR3: CASSLEDRATDTQYF. DNA for the CDR3: TGCGCCAGCAGCTTGGAGGACAGGGCTACAGATACGCAGTATTTT.

The V gene is TRBV11-2, the J gene TRBJ2-7, with a possible D match to TRBD1 (6 bases). CDR1 SGHAT and CDR2 FQNNGV come from the germline V gene. The CDR3 covers 15 residues. Trimming cost V 0 bases and J 3 bases, with 12 bases left between them. In DNA form, the CDR3 reads TGTGCCAGCAGCTTAGAGGGCAGGGGTAACTACGAGCAGTACTTC. Translating gives CASSLEGRGNYEQYF.

This clone was picked up one time. This chain joins TRBV15 and TRBJ2-5, with a weak D call TRBD2 (7 bases). Germline CDR1 LNHNV, CDR2 YYDKDF (reference sequence). This CDR3 has 14 amino acids. The V end was cut by 3 bases, the J end by 5 bases, with 13 bases between. The DNA of the CDR3 is TGTGCCACCAGCAGGGGATGGGGGGGCGAGACCCAGTACTTC. As protein: CATSRGWGGETQYF.